These 3 T cell receptor beta chains originate from one sample sequenced in a study of blood T cell repertoires in COVID-19. TCRdb's copy holds only in-frame clones and misses some; the assay was immunoSEQ multiplex PCR. The sample includes about 130,000 clones, about 80% of them seen just once. The sequenced sample consisted of peripheral blood. The receptors were sampled from a human donor in a cohort sampled during active COVID-19.

The V gene is TRBV28, the J gene TRBJ1-5; no definite D call. V lost 5 bases and J 6 bases, leaving 26 bases between the germline ends. The CDR3 has 18 residues. Germline V gene lookup returns CDR1 MDHEN and CDR2 SYDVKM. The chain's CDR3 is CASSPRYPKTPGGQPQHF. The DNA for the CDR3 is TGTGCCAGCAGTCCCCGATATCCCAAAACCCCGGGAGGTCAGCCCCAGCATTTT.

The DNA for the CDR3 is TGTGCCATCAGTCTAGCGGGAGACGAGCAGTTCTTC. Translated, it gives CAISLAGDEQFF. The chain is built from TRBV10-3 and TRBJ2-1; TRBD2 agrees at 10 bases. Germline CDR1 ENHRY, CDR2 SYGVKD. V shed 5 bases and J 10 bases; nucleotides not matched to a gene: 2. This CDR3 comprises 12 residues.

The chain uses TRBV7-3 and TRBJ2-2; maybe TRBD1 (5 bases). V was cut by 6 bases and J by 6 bases, with 14 bases left in between. Germline CDR1 reads SGHTA; CDR2 reads FQGTGA. The CDR3 consists of 14 residues. As DNA, the CDR3 is TGTGCCAGCAGTCTCGACAGACCGCCCGGGGAGCTGTTTTTT. Protein product: CASSLDRPPGELFF.